This entry lists 18 T cell receptor beta chains sequenced from one sample in a study of T-cell reconstitution after alpha-beta-depleted transplantation in children. A TCRbeta library incorporating unique molecular identifiers was prepared. TCRdb itself ran the PCR reads through MiXCR, one entry per CDR3 protein. Of some 600,000 distinct CDR3 sequences listed, 10% to 15% are singletons. Sequences were derived from PBMCs, mostly from graft donor cells, sampled 360 days after TCRalphabeta/CD19-depleted stem cell transplant. The receptor source for this set is a male patient aged 10 to 17 who had a stem cell transplant for acute myeloid leukemia, so the T cells may come from the graft donor.

Many counts were recorded for this clonotype. This chain connects TRBV5-1 to TRBJ2-2; no clear D. V dropped 1 base and J dropped 0 bases, with 7 bases sitting between them. Germline V CDR1 and CDR2: SGHRS, YFSETQ. The CDR3 extends over 15 amino acids. CDR3 in amino acids: CASSLSRTNTGELFF. For the CDR3, the DNA is TGCGCCAGCAGCTTGAGCAGAACGAACACCGGGGAGCTGTTTTTT.

There are a few counts of this clonotype. This chain uses TRBV5-6 with TRBJ2-1, with 7 bases lining up with TRBD2. The germline V gene has CDR1 SGHDT and CDR2 YYEEEE. With V trimmed by 0 bases and J by 13 bases, 4 bases remained unmatched. The CDR3 length is 12 residues. CDR3 residues: CASSLGDYFQFF. The CDR3 DNA follows: TGTGCCAGCAGCTTGGGGGACTACTTTCAGTTCTTC. Based on the CDR3 plus reference TRBV5-6 and TRBJ2-1, the full variable domain is DAGVTQSPTHLIKTRGQQVTLRCSPKSGHDTVSWYQQALGQGPQFIFQYYEEEERQRGNFPDRFSGHQFPNYSSELNVNALLLGDSALYLCASSLGDYFQFFGPGTRLTVL.

The chain combines TRBV28 with TRBJ2-3, with D possibly matching TRBD1 (6 bases). This CDR3 is built from 15 residues. V lost 4 bases to trimming and J lost 10 bases, with 21 bases between them. Germline V gene sequence: CDR1 MDHEN, CDR2 SYDVKM. CDR3 coding DNA: TGTGCCAGCAGTTCGACAGGAGCCACAGGAGTTGCGCAGTATTTT. This encodes CASSSTGATGVAQYF.

There are a few counts of this clonotype. The V call is TRBV20-1, the J call TRBJ2-7, with D possibly being TRBD1 (5 bases). Trimming cost V 3 bases and J 2 bases, with 20 bases left between them. This CDR3 has 16 amino acids. CDR1 is DFQATT and CDR2 is SNEGSKA in the germline V gene (reference sequence). CDR3 loop: CSARSIQGPAPYEQYF. The CDR3 DNA sequence: TGCAGTGCTAGGTCCATTCAGGGTCCCGCACCCTACGAGCAGTACTTC.

This sequence joins TRBV4-1 and TRBJ2-7, with D hard to call. Trimming stripped 5 bases from V and 4 bases from J, with 12 bases between. The germline CDR1 and CDR2 sequences are MGHRA and YSYEKL. The CDR3 length is 13 residues. The CDR3 DNA reads as TGCGCCAGCAGCTCCCACGTGGATTACGAGCAGTACTTC. This translates into CASSSHVDYEQYF.

This clonotype turned up a few times. V is TRBV29-1 and J is TRBJ2-6, with D perhaps matching TRBD1 (6 bases). This CDR3 region has 16 residues. V lost 5 bases to trimming and J lost 0 bases, with 14 bases between them. Germline V gives CDR1 SQVTM, CDR2 ANQGSEA. This chain's CDR3 is CSVRGQFSSGANVLTF. The CDR3 bases are TGCAGCGTTAGAGGACAGTTCTCCTCTGGGGCCAACGTCCTGACTTTC.

This clonotype was detected only a few times. The chain links TRBV4-3 to TRBJ2-4; D remains ambiguous. V was cut by 0 bases and J by 7 bases, with 19 bases left in between. The CDR3 contains 17 residues. Germline-derived CDR1 and CDR2 are LGHNA and YSLEER. CDR3 in amino acids: CASSQDLPGISPNIQYF. As DNA, the CDR3 is TGCGCCAGCAGCCAAGACCTCCCAGGCATCTCCCCCAACATTCAGTACTTC.

There are a few counts of this clonotype. The J gene is TRBJ2-7, the V gene TRBV12-3 or TRBV12-4, with 15 bases that match TRBD2. Trimming cost V 4 bases and J 0 bases; bases outside gene matches: 10. The CDR3 loop spans 19 amino acids. The CDR3 nucleotides are TGTGCCAGCAGTTGGGTCGGGACTAGCGGGAGGCGGAGCTCCTACGAGCAGTACTTC. Protein sequence: CASSWVGTSGRRSSYEQYF.

This clonotype was picked up a small number of times. The V and J genes are TRBV7-6 and TRBJ1-2; D unclear. The germline V gene has CDR1 SGHVS and CDR2 FNYEAQ. Trimming removed 5 bases from V and 0 bases from J, with 10 bases in between. CDR3 length: 14 residues. CDR3 DNA: TGTGCCAGCAGCCGGATCACTGCTAACTATGGCTACACCTTC. Amino acid sequence: CASSRITANYGYTF.

This clonotype was found many times. J is TRBJ2-5 and V is TRBV14; D unclear. Germline V CDR1 and CDR2: SGHDN, FVKESK. V lost 0 bases, J lost 6 bases, and 8 bases lay in between. The CDR3 covers 13 residues. The CDR3 loop is CASSQDLGKTQYF. The DNA for the CDR3 is TGTGCCAGCAGCCAAGATCTGGGAAAGACCCAGTACTTC.

This chain connects TRBV5-1 to TRBJ2-1, with D unclear. Germline CDR1 SGHRS, CDR2 YFSETQ. The CDR3 is 16 amino acids. V was trimmed by 4 bases and J by 1 base, leaving 15 bases between them. The DNA for the CDR3 is TGCGCCAGCAGCCAAGGAGATCTGGGGTCCTACAATGAGCAGTTCTTC. Protein sequence: CASSQGDLGSYNEQFF.

The J gene is TRBJ2-7, the V gene TRBV28; D is uncertain. Germline CDR1 MDHEN, CDR2 SYDVKM. Trimming took 4 bases from V and 3 from J, leaving 10 bases between them. There are 13 residues in the CDR3. This CDR3 reads CASSSSGRYEQYF. In DNA form, the CDR3 reads TGTGCCAGCAGTTCGTCCGGCCGCTACGAGCAGTACTTC.

V is TRBV4-3 and J is TRBJ2-1; the match to TRBD2 covers 14 bases. The V gene end was trimmed by 4 bases and the J gene end by 2 bases; junction bases not matched to a gene: 10. CDR1 and CDR2 from the germline V gene are LGHNA and YSLEER. This CDR3 is 19 amino acids long. The CDR3 loop reads CASSPHSGTSGRTYNEQFF. CDR3 nucleotide sequence: TGCGCCAGCAGCCCTCATTCCGGGACTAGCGGGAGAACCTACAATGAGCAGTTCTTC.

With regard to this clonotype: One end of the junction fails to match germline, which may point to a read error. This rearrangement joins TRBV7-9 to TRBJ2-7; D ambiguous. Germline CDR1 and CDR2: SEHNR and FQNEAQ (reference sequence). CDR3 length: 11 amino acids. The CDR3 sequence: CAGSWGYEQYF. DNA for the CDR3: TGTGCCGGCAGCTGGGGATACGAGCAGTACTTC.

The chain employs TRBV11-3 and TRBJ2-2; D is possibly TRBD1 or TRBD2 (6 bases each). Trimming took off 4 bases at V and 4 bases at J, with 16 bases between the two ends. This CDR3 contains 16 residues. The germline CDR1 and CDR2 sequences are SGHNT and YENEEA. CDR3 in amino acids: CASSSGGGGGTGELFF. CDR3 in DNA: TGTGCCAGCAGCTCCGGGGGCGGTGGGGGCACCGGGGAGCTGTTTTTT.

The J gene is TRBJ2-7, the V gene TRBV10-3; 12 bases are a match to TRBD2. With V trimmed by 6 bases and J by 2 bases, 2 bases remained unmatched. Germline-derived CDR1 and CDR2 are ENHRY and SYGVKD. The CDR3 is made up of 14 amino acids. The CDR3 DNA reads TGTGCCATCAGACTAGCGGGGGGACCCTACGAGCAGTACTTC. This translates into CAIRLAGGPYEQYF.

V and J are TRBV5-1 and TRBJ2-2, with 7 positions matching TRBD2. CDR3 length: 16 amino acids. The V and J ends lost 0 bases and 4 bases, in that order; junction bases with no gene match: 6. The V gene's germline CDR1 is SGHRS and CDR2 YFSETQ. CDR3 amino acids: CASSLEGGRGTGELFF. The CDR3 DNA follows: TGCGCCAGCAGCTTGGAAGGCGGGAGAGGCACCGGGGAGCTGTTTTTT.

This chain joins TRBV28 and TRBJ2-5, with 13 bases fitting TRBD2. Germline V gene lookup returns CDR1 MDHEN and CDR2 SYDVKM. The CDR3 sequence is 18 residues long. The V and J ends lost 4 bases and 3 bases, in that order; junction bases with no gene match: 11. The DNA for the CDR3 is TGTGCCAGCAGTTCCTCCCGGACTAGCGGGAGTAAGAAAGAGACCCAGTACTTC. It codes for CASSSSRTSGSKKETQYF.